This T cell receptor beta chain was captured in a study of T cells in Graves' hyperthyroidism and ophthalmopathy. Study findings and constraints: Peripheral blood also featured most of the thyroid clonotypes expanded above 0.001.

Researchers amplified the TCR beta CDR3 regions from RNA transcripts. First-round RT-PCR targeting the TCR CDR3 was performed with the HTBI primer set. TCRdb re-analysed the multiplex PCR reads in MiXCR, keeping a single row per CDR3 protein. The sample shows more than 550,000 distinct CDR3 sequences, 17% of them seen only once. As to this clonotype: Its antigen is unidentified.

This CDR3 spans 19 amino acids. Germline CDR1 and CDR2: SGHRS and YFSETQ. J gave up 0 bases and V 6 bases, and 14 bases lay outside the gene matches. Clinical symptoms, serum thyroxine and TRAb, thyroid ultrasound and orbital computed tomography together formed the diagnostic basis. The PBMCs were taken from around 10 ml of fresh peripheral blood. The chain has TRBV5-1 and TRBJ2-6; 8 positions match TRBD2. The sequenced sample consisted of blood. The TCR comes from a man aged 45-65 years with Graves' hyperthyroidism. CDR3 region: CASTPHRSGRLSGANVLTF. CDR3 sequence (DNA): TGCGCCAGCACCCCCCACAGAAGCGGGAGACTCTCTGGGGCCAACGTCCTGACTTTC.